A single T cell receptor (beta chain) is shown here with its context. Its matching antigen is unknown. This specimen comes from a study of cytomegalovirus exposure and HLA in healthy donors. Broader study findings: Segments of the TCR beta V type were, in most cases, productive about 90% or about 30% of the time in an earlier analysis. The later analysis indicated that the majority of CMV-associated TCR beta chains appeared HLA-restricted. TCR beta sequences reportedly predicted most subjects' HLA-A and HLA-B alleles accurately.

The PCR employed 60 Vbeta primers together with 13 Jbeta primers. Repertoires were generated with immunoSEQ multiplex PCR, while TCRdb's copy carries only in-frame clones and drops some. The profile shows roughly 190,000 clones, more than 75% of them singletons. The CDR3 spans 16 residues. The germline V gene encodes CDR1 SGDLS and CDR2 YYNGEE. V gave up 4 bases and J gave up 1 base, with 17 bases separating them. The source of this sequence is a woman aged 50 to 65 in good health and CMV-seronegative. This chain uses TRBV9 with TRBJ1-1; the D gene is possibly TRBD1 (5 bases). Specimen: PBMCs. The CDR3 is CASSSLGVRANTEAFF. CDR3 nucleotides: TGTGCCAGCAGCTCGCTGGGTGTCAGGGCGAACACTGAAGCTTTCTTT.